This T cell receptor (beta chain) emerged from a study of response to subunit inactivated influenza vaccine. Findings of the study overall: Authors suggested each seasonal flu vaccination may recruit only limited numbers of new T cells.

TCRdb called the RT-PCR reads again in MiXCR, with one record for every CDR3 protein. In the table there are about 310,000 distinct CDR3 sequences, just over 20% of which are singletons. Germline values: CDR1 WSHSY, CDR2 SAAADI. The CDR3 spans 14 residues. V lost 5 bases to trimming and J lost 4 bases; unmatched junction nucleotides: 4. This clonotype was seen only a few times. Its antigen is currently unknown. This chain uses TRBV10-2 with TRBJ2-5, with 10 nucleotides matching TRBD1. The TCR originated in a man in his fifties or sixties who received an inactivated influenza vaccine. Sample: PBMCs from blood, taken about 19 months after vaccination. The CDR3 loop is CASSTGQGGETQYF. CDR3 in DNA: TGCGCCAGCAGTACCGGACAGGGGGGAGAGACCCAGTACTTC.